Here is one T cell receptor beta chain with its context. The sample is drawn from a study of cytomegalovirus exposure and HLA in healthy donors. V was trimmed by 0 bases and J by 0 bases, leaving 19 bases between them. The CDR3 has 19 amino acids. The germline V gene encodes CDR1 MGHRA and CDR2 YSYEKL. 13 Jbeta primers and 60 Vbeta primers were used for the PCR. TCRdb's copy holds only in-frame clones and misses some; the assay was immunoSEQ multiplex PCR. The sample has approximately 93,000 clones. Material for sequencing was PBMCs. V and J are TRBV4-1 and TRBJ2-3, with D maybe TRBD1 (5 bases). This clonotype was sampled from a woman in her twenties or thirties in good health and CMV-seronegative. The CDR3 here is CASSQDLGREDFSTDTQYF. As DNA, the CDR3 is TGCGCCAGCAGCCAAGATTTGGGCAGGGAAGACTTTAGCACAGATACGCAGTATTTT.